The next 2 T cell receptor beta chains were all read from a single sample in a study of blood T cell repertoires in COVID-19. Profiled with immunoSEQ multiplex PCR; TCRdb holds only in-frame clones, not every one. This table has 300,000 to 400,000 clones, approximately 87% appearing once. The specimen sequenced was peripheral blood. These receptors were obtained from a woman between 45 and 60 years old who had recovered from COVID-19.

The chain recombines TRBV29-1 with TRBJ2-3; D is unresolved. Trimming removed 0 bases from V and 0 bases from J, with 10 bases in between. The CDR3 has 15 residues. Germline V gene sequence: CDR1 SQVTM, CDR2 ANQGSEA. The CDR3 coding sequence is TGCAGCGTTGAAGATCGTAGTATGAGCACAGATACGCAGTATTTT. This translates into CSVEDRSMSTDTQYF.

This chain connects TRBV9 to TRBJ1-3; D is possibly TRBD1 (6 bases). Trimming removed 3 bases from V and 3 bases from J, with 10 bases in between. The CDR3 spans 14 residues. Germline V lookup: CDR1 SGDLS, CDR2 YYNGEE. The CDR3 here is CASSGTALGNTIYF. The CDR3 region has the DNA TGTGCCAGCAGCGGGACAGCCCTTGGAAACACCATATATTTT.